The clone carrying this TCR beta chain was recorded at least ten times. Its antigen remains unidentified. 5'-RACE, quantitative and with molecular barcodes, yielded the TCR beta libraries. TCRdb passed the 5' RACE reads through MiXCR, listing each CDR3 protein once. The table includes about 460,000 distinct CDR3 sequences, approximately 5.3% detected once. The data belong to a study of CD8 T cells in ankylosing spondylitis. General study results and limits: What seemed typical of ankylosing spondylitis blood was a TCR beta motif built from about eight highly homologous variants. Clones tied to disease were said to be significantly enriched in matched ankylosing spondylitis synovial fluid.

There are 13 residues in the CDR3. Trimming took 1 base from V and 7 from J, leaving 11 bases between them. Germline-derived CDR1 and CDR2 are SGHRS and YFSETQ. This clonotype was sampled from a male donor with ankylosing spondylitis. Sequenced input: blood, either unsorted or a sorted T cell fraction (not recorded which). The rearrangement links TRBV5-1 to TRBJ1-2; D remains unclear. The CDR3 loop is CASSLWSAGGYTF. The CDR3 DNA is TGCGCCAGCAGCTTGTGGTCGGCGGGTGGCTACACCTTC.